This TCR beta chain derives from a study of radiotherapy plus CTLA-4 blockade in lung cancer. Libraries were prepared by immunoSEQ multiplex PCR; TCRdb keeps only in-frame clonotypes and omits some of them. The profile shows about 51,000 clones, roughly three quarters of them singletons. This clone was counted once. The sequence was collected from a human donor with non-small cell lung cancer who had a complete response to radiotherapy plus ipilimumab. Sequenced material: peripheral blood, taken from a patient treated with radiotherapy plus ipilimumab.

CDR3 protein: CASTRTGANTEAFF. CDR3 DNA: TGTGCCAGCACCCGGACAGGGGCGAACACTGAAGCTTTCTTT. The J gene is TRBJ1-1, the V gene TRBV6-5, with 9 bases aligning to TRBD1. With 7 bases clipped from V and 1 base from J, the junction kept 4 bases outside the gene matches. This CDR3 is built from 14 residues. Germline V gene data show CDR1 as MNHEY and CDR2 as SVGAGI.